The rows below give T cell receptor beta chains drawn from one sample of a study of OX40 agonist ivuxolimab in advanced cancers. Repertoires were generated with immunoSEQ multiplex PCR, while TCRdb's copy carries only in-frame clones and drops some. Among about 73,000 clones listed, under 90% were seen once. Sample: CD4+ or CD8+ T cells sorted from blood, taken in a trial of the OX40 agonist ivuxolimab. The receptors derive from an adult with an advanced solid tumor such as melanoma, head and neck, liver or kidney cancer. Each CDR3 is given with its conserved first and last residue. Fields, in order: V gene, J gene, D gene, clone size, CDR3 protein, CDR3 DNA. A D gene is named only where the DNA matches it firmly. Size is omitted from some rows. Given values are once, few, many or a class for expanded clones.

TRBV25-1,TRBJ2-1,-,-,CASSEWQGNNEQFF,TGTGCCAGCAGTGAGTGGCAGGGAAACAATGAGCAGTTCTTC
TRBV11-2,TRBJ2-2,-,-,CASSFWDPQVSTGELFF,TGTGCCAGCAGCTTCTGGGACCCCCAGGTCTCCACCGGGGAGCTGTTTTTT
TRBV27,TRBJ1-2,TRBD1,-,CASSLFVGRTGNYGYTF,TGTGCCAGCAGTTTATTTGTGGGGAGGACAGGGAACTATGGCTACACCTTC
TRBV5-6,TRBJ2-7,TRBD1,-,CASSLTGQGNEQYF,TGTGCCAGCAGCTTGACGGGACAGGGAAACGAGCAGTACTTC
TRBV7-3,TRBJ1-2,-,-,CASSPDRNYGYTF,TGTGCCAGCAGCCCGGACAGAAACTATGGCTACACCTTC
TRBV5-4,TRBJ2-7,-,-,CASSPGTATYEQYF,TGTGCCAGCAGCCCGGGGACGGCAACCTACGAGCAGTACTTC
TRBV7-2,TRBJ2-1,-,-,CASSFFWNEQFF,TGTGCCAGCAGCTTTTTCTGGAATGAGCAGTTCTTC
TRBV10-3,TRBJ1-1,-,few,CAISETQGHTEAFF,TGTGCCATCAGTGAAACACAGGGACACACTGAAGCTTTCTTT
TRBV6-5,TRBJ2-3,TRBD2,-,CASSYSGSGATDTQYF,TGTGCCAGCAGTTACTCGGGGAGCGGGGCCACAGATACGCAGTATTTT
TRBV6-6,TRBJ1-2,-,-,CASSYTPIGYGYTF,TGTGCCAGCAGTTACACCCCCATAGGCTATGGCTACACCTTC
TRBV10-3,TRBJ1-4,-,-,CAISAAGSNEKLFF,TGTGCCATCAGTGCGGCAGGCTCTAATGAAAAACTGTTTTTT
TRBV7-9,TRBJ2-3,-,-,CASSLAPDTQYF,TGTGCCAGCAGCTTAGCCCCCGATACGCAGTATTTT
TRBV7-8,TRBJ1-4,-,-,CASSLGRINEKLFF,TGTGCCAGCAGCTTAGGACGGATTAATGAAAAACTGTTTTTT
TRBV5-4,TRBJ2-5,TRBD2,-,CASSSGSGLVLQETQYF,TGTGCCAGCAGCAGTGGCAGCGGACTAGTCCTTCAAGAGACCCAGTACTTC
TRBV5-4,TRBJ2-7,TRBD2,once,CASSPPTSLEQYF,TGTGCCAGCAGCCCACCGACTAGCCTCGAGCAGTACTTC
TRBV9,TRBJ1-5,TRBD1,once,CASSLGQTPNQPQHF,TGTGCCAGCAGCTTGGGACAGACTCCAAATCAGCCCCAGCATTTT
TRBV27,TRBJ2-1,TRBD2,-,CASSKPFGLAGVGEQFF,TGTGCCAGCAGCAAACCCTTTGGACTAGCGGGGGTTGGTGAGCAGTTCTTC
TRBV7-3,TRBJ1-1,-,-,CASSFDASTTEAFF,TGTGCCAGCAGCTTCGATGCCTCGACCACTGAAGCTTTCTTT
TRBV11-2,TRBJ1-3,TRBD1,few,CASSSAGGTGNTIYF,TGTGCCAGCAGTTCTGCAGGGGGGACGGGAAACACCATATATTTT
TRBV7-9,TRBJ2-7,-,-,CASSTYPDYEQYF,TGTGCCAGCAGCACTTATCCGGACTACGAGCAGTACTTC
TRBV11-2,TRBJ2-5,-,-,CASSLGTQRGTQYF,TGTGCCAGCAGCTTAGGGACTCAGCGAGGGACCCAGTACTTC
TRBV4-1,TRBJ2-2,-,-,CASSQGNTGELFF,TGCGCCAGCAGCCAAGGTAACACCGGGGAGCTGTTTTTT
TRBV19,TRBJ1-5,-,-,CASSINRAGQPQHF,TGTGCCAGTAGTATCAACAGGGCGGGACAGCCCCAGCATTTT
TRBV6-4,TRBJ2-5,TRBD1,-,CASSPTGLETQYF,TGTGCCAGCAGCCCGACAGGGTTAGAGACCCAGTACTTC
TRBV6-5,TRBJ1-2,TRBD1,-,CASTRQGGGYTF,TGTGCCAGCACTCGACAGGGCGGTGGCTACACCTTC
TRBV5-1,TRBJ1-5,-,few,CASSARGEGPQHF,TGCGCCAGCAGCGCCAGGGGAGAGGGACCCCAGCATTTT
TRBV11-3,TRBJ1-5,-,-,CASSLGVGGDQPQHF,TGTGCCAGCAGCTTAGGGGTCGGGGGGGATCAGCCCCAGCATTTT
TRBV11-2,TRBJ2-2,-,-,CASSRTVTNTGELFF,TGTGCCAGCAGCCGGACGGTTACGAACACCGGGGAGCTGTTTTTT
TRBV5-4,TRBJ2-2,-,once,CASSLDSLANTGELFF,TGTGCCAGCAGCTTGGATAGTCTAGCGAACACCGGGGAGCTGTTTTTT
TRBV11-1,TRBJ2-5,TRBD2,few,CASSQGGGTQYF,TGTGCCAGCAGCCAAGGCGGGGGGACCCAGTACTTC
TRBV19,TRBJ1-6,TRBD1,-,CASRRGGQGASSSYNSPLHF,TGTGCCAGTAGGAGGGGTGGACAGGGGGCATCGAGCTCCTATAATTCACCCCTCCACTTT
TRBV5-1,TRBJ2-7,TRBD1,-,CASRQATGDKLSYEQYF,TGCGCCAGCAGGCAAGCAACAGGGGACAAACTCTCCTACGAGCAGTACTTC
TRBV27,TRBJ2-7,TRBD1,-,CASSQGETGGEQYF,TGTGCCAGCAGTCAAGGAGAGACAGGGGGCGAGCAGTACTTC
TRBV6-5,TRBJ1-2,-,-,CASTQGSYGYTF,TGTGCCAGCACGCAGGGATCCTATGGCTACACCTTC
TRBV9,TRBJ2-5,TRBD2,-,CASSFRGAETSGRETQYF,TGTGCCAGCAGCTTCAGAGGGGCGGAGACTAGCGGCCGAGAGACCCAGTACTTC
TRBV19,TRBJ1-1,TRBD1,-,CASSTGINTEAFF,TGTGCCAGTTCGACAGGGATAAACACTGAAGCTTTCTTT
TRBV9,TRBJ1-3,-,once,CASSPRPFGAAGNTIYF,TGTGCCAGCAGCCCCCGCCCGTTCGGGGCCGCAGGAAACACCATATATTTT
TRBV6-5,TRBJ2-7,-,once,CASGDLYEQYF,TGTGCCAGCGGGGATTTATACGAGCAGTACTTC
TRBV5-4,TRBJ2-1,-,-,CASSGGNEQFF,TGTGCCAGCAGCGGTGGTAATGAGCAGTTCTTC
TRBV14,TRBJ2-5,TRBD2,-,CASSQFSGAQETQYF,TGTGCCAGCAGCCAATTCAGCGGGGCCCAAGAGACCCAGTACTTC
TRBV5-1,TRBJ1-6,-,few,CASAVLESGDSPLHF,TGCGCCAGCGCCGTTCTAGAGTCGGGGGATTCACCCCTCCACTTT
TRBV7-2,TRBJ2-6,-,-,CASIKRGGLTISGANVLTF,TGTGCCAGCATCAAGCGTGGCGGGTTAACGATCTCTGGGGCCAACGTCCTGACTTTC
TRBV5-6,TRBJ2-1,TRBD2,-,CASSLAGRGYYNEQFF,TGTGCCAGCAGCTTGGCCGGGCGGGGGTATTACAATGAGCAGTTCTTC
TRBV4-1,TRBJ1-1,TRBD1,-,CASSRRTGPDTEAFF,TGCGCCAGCAGCCGCCGGACAGGTCCGGACACTGAAGCTTTCTTT
TRBV11-3,TRBJ2-7,-,-,CASSSPGVYEQYF,TGTGCCAGCAGCTCCCCAGGGGTCTACGAGCAGTACTTC
TRBV5-8,TRBJ2-5,-,-,CASSLAGRETQYF,TGTGCCAGCAGCTTGGCGGGGAGAGAGACCCAGTACTTC
TRBV6-4,TRBJ2-4,TRBD2,few,CASSDLSRTSGRALDKNIQYF,TGTGCCAGCAGTGACCTCTCTAGGACTAGCGGGAGGGCCCTGGACAAAAACATTCAGTACTTC
TRBV5-1,TRBJ2-2,-,few,CASSSTRNTGELFF,TGCGCCAGCAGCTCCACCCGGAACACCGGGGAGCTGTTTTTT
TRBV5-5,TRBJ1-6,TRBD1,-,CASSFLPRGRWEVSPLHF,TGTGCCAGCAGCTTTTTACCCAGGGGGCGATGGGAGGTTTCACCCCTCCACTTT
TRBV5-1,TRBJ2-4,-,-,CASSPGGYIQYF,TGCGCCAGCAGCCCGGGCGGGTACATTCAGTACTTC
TRBV20-1,TRBJ1-1,-,-,CSASILTEAFF,TGCAGTGCTAGTATCTTAACTGAAGCTTTCTTT
TRBV29-1,TRBJ1-5,-,-,CSVGTAVNQPQHF,TGCAGCGTCGGGACCGCGGTAAATCAGCCCCAGCATTTT
TRBV11-3,TRBJ2-7,-,-,CASSPSHYEQYF,TGTGCCAGCAGCCCTAGTCACTACGAGCAGTACTTC
TRBV5-1,TRBJ2-7,-,-,CASREGNIDEQYF,TGCGCCAGCAGAGAGGGGAATATCGACGAGCAGTACTTC